Each of the 3 T cell receptor beta chains below was sequenced from the same sample in a study of OX40 agonist ivuxolimab in advanced cancers. Profiled with immunoSEQ multiplex PCR; TCRdb holds only in-frame clones, not every one. The sample holds over 55,000 clones; approximately 80% are singletons and the top ten take 8.2%. Sequencing was performed on CD4+ or CD8+ T cells sorted from blood, taken in a trial of the OX40 agonist ivuxolimab. All receptors come from an adult with an advanced solid tumor such as melanoma, head and neck, liver or kidney cancer.

V gene TRBV7-2 combines with J gene TRBJ2-5, with D tentatively TRBD1 or TRBD2 (7 bases each). Germline CDR1 and CDR2: SGHTA and FQGNSA. The CDR3 loop spans 15 amino acids. Trimming took 0 bases from V and 5 from J, leaving 13 bases between them. The CDR3 DNA sequence: TGTGCCAGCAGCTTAGCGGGAGGGGGCGCGGAGACCCAGTACTTC. Encoded protein: CASSLAGGGAETQYF.

This clone was recorded once. The chain has TRBV21-1 and TRBJ2-7. TRBV21-1 is a listed pseudogene. This CDR3 contains 16 residues. CDR3 in DNA: TGTGCCAGCAGCAAAAGGGGAGCCGCGGCGCCCTACGAGCAGTACTTC. It yields the protein CASSKRGAAAPYEQYF.

V usage is TRBV27 and J usage is TRBJ1-1, with D maybe TRBD1 (6 bases). The V end was cut by 0 bases, the J end by 5 bases, with 10 bases between. The germline V gene has CDR1 MNHEY and CDR2 SMNVEV (reference sequence). The CDR3 spans 14 residues. The chain's CDR3 is CASSLSRGGTEAFF. In DNA form, the CDR3 reads TGTGCCAGCAGTTTATCGAGGGGGGGGACTGAAGCTTTCTTT.